These 26 T cell receptor beta chains originate from one sample sequenced in a study of T cell responses to AZD1222 COVID-19 vaccine. Clones were read by immunoSEQ multiplex PCR, and TCRdb kept only the in-frame ones, dropping some. The table records some 180,000 clones, around 90% of them present only once. The specimen was peripheral blood, collected 28 days after the second AZD1222 dose. The origin of the receptors is an adult who received the AZD1222 COVID-19 vaccine.

This clone was seen more than once but under ten times. V gene TRBV21-1 combines with J gene TRBJ1-3. TRBV21-1 is termed a pseudogene. CDR3 length: 17 amino acids. For the CDR3, the DNA is TGTGCCGGCCACTCTCAATCGTCTTGGCAGATAAGAAACACCATATATTTT. It yields the protein CAGHSQSSWQIRNTIYF.

This chain uses TRBV2 with TRBJ2-1; no reliable D call. Germline V gene sequence: CDR1 SNHLY, CDR2 FYNNEI. The CDR3 sequence is 13 residues long. The CDR3 region has the DNA TGTGTGTCAAAGGGCAGCTCCTACAATGAGCAGTTCTTC. This codes for CVSKGSSYNEQFF.

The V and J genes are TRBV4-2 and TRBJ1-5; a possible D gene is TRBD1 (5 bases). Trimming pared 1 base from V and 0 bases from J, leaving 7 bases between. The CDR3 extends over 15 amino acids. Germline CDR1 LGHNA, CDR2 YNFKEQ. CDR3 residues: CASSQGTGSNQPQHF. The CDR3 nucleotides read TGTGCCAGCAGCCAAGGAACAGGTAGCAATCAGCCCCAGCATTTT.

The J gene is TRBJ2-5, the V gene TRBV10-3, with D possibly being TRBD1 (6 bases). This CDR3 has 13 amino acids. CDR1 is ENHRY, CDR2 SYGVKD, per germline. Trimming removed 6 bases at V and 2 bases at J, with 10 bases between. CDR3: CAIRPQGQETQYF. In DNA form, the CDR3 reads TGTGCCATCAGGCCCCAGGGGCAAGAGACCCAGTACTTC.

The chain recombines TRBV27 with TRBJ2-1, with 8 bases identical to TRBD2. The V gene's germline CDR1 is MNHEY and CDR2 SMNVEV (reference sequence). This CDR3 is built from 11 residues. The ends lost 10 bases at V and 12 bases at J; junction bases unmatched: 8. The CDR3 DNA follows: TGTGCCACTCCTGCGGGGGGATCGCAGTTCTTC. Protein: CATPAGGSQFF.

Details on this clone: This sample includes further DNA sequences coding for the same CDR3. The chain uses TRBV19 and TRBJ1-2; D possibly corresponds to TRBD1 (6 bases). Trimming cost V 6 bases and J 3 bases, with 14 bases left between them. Germline loops: CDR1 LNHDA, CDR2 SQIVND (reference sequence). The CDR3 extends over 14 amino acids. The CDR3, as DNA: TGTGCCAGTAGACCCCGGACAGCAGACTATGGCTACACCTTC. Translated: CASRPRTADYGYTF. The variable domain in full, completed from reference TRBV19 and TRBJ1-2, reads DGGITQSPKYLFRKEGQNVTLSCEQNLNHDAMYWYRQDPGQGLRLIYYSQIVNDFQKGDIAEGYSVSREKKESFPLTVTSAQKNPTAFYLCASRPRTADYGYTFGSGTRLTVV.

The rearrangement joins TRBV6-6 to TRBJ2-6; unclear D gene. V lost 4 bases to trimming and J lost 0 bases, with 7 bases between them. The CDR3 totals 15 residues. Germline loops: CDR1 MNHNY, CDR2 SVGAGI (reference sequence). CDR3 protein: CASSSVFSGANVLTF. The DNA of the CDR3 is TGTGCCAGCAGTTCCGTCTTCTCTGGGGCCAACGTCCTGACTTTC.

The gene calls are TRBV6-5 and TRBJ2-4; maybe TRBD1 (6 bases). This CDR3 is 14 amino acids long. Germline CDR1 reads MNHEY; CDR2 reads SVGAGI. Trimming left V 6 bases short and J 5 bases short, with 14 bases between. CDR3: CASRVQGPQNIQYF. CDR3 in DNA: TGTGCCAGCAGGGTACAGGGTCCCCAAAACATTCAGTACTTC.

The rearrangement joins TRBV5-1 to TRBJ1-6; D is perhaps TRBD1 (6 bases). Germline CDR1 and CDR2: SGHRS and YFSETQ. The CDR3 loop spans 16 amino acids. Trimming removed 3 bases at V and 10 bases at J, with 20 bases between. The CDR3 loop reads CASSSTAGWTVSPLHF. CDR3 coding DNA: TGCGCCAGCAGCTCTACAGCAGGGTGGACAGTGTCACCCCTCCACTTT.

The chain's CDR3 is CARPNRELSNQPQHF. CDR3 nucleotides: TGTGCCAGACCAAACAGGGAATTGAGCAATCAGCCCCAGCATTTT. The genes are TRBV19 and TRBJ1-5; possible D gene TRBD1, 6 bases. The V gene lost 9 bases and the J gene lost 1 base, with 16 bases spanning the gap. In germline, CDR1 is LNHDA, CDR2 SQIVND (reference sequence). CDR3 size: 15 residues.

The chain joins TRBV11-3 to TRBJ1-1; D is perhaps TRBD1 (5 bases). The CDR3 length is 15 residues. The germline V gene has CDR1 SGHNT and CDR2 YENEEA. Trimming removed 5 bases from V and 5 bases from J, with 18 bases in between. CDR3 sequence: CASSAEGQTETEAFF. The CDR3 region has the DNA TGTGCCAGCAGCGCCGAAGGACAAACAGAAACTGAAGCTTTCTTT.

The gene calls are TRBV6-5 and TRBJ1-2; no firm D call. The V and J ends lost 2 bases and 3 bases respectively, with 10 bases between them. Germline V lookup: CDR1 MNHEY, CDR2 SVGAGI. The CDR3 runs to 14 residues. The DNA of the CDR3 is TGTGCCAGCAGTTACCGGCCGAACCACTATGGCTACACCTTC. Residues: CASSYRPNHYGYTF.

This chain links TRBV30 with TRBJ1-5; no clear D. V was trimmed by 0 bases and J by 0 bases, leaving 9 bases between them. This CDR3 has 15 amino acids. From germline, CDR1 is GTSNPN and CDR2 SVGIG (reference sequence). The CDR3 sequence is CAWSVDINSNQPQHF. CDR3 nucleotide sequence: TGTGCCTGGAGTGTCGACATTAATAGCAATCAGCCCCAGCATTTT.

The rearrangement links TRBV2 to TRBJ1-2, with unresolved D. The germline gives CDR1 SNHLY, CDR2 FYNNEI. Trimming took 7 bases from V and 8 from J, leaving 14 bases between them. The CDR3 runs to 12 residues. In DNA, the CDR3 is TGTGCCAGCACCTGGGAGGGCGGCGGCTACACCTTC. This sequence encodes CASTWEGGGYTF.

In the case of this clone: Its ends do not fully match the called genes, so a read error is possible. The chain is built from TRBV6-5 and TRBJ2-7, with 7 bases fitting TRBD2. The CDR3 spans 14 residues. Germline V gene sequence: CDR1 MNHEY, CDR2 SVGAGI. This CDR3 reads CASSRNVERGSVLF. The CDR3 DNA follows: TGTGCCAGCAGCCGAAACGTAGAGCGGGGCTCAGTCCTCTTC.

This clone was seen only once. The CDR3 reads CASSLGRGQETQYF. The CDR3 coding sequence is TGTGCCAGCAGCTTGGGCAGGGGGCAAGAGACCCAGTACTTC. The rearrangement joins TRBV5-4 to TRBJ2-5; 7 bases are shared with TRBD1. Losses at the gene ends were 0 bases for V and 2 bases for J; bases not matched to a gene: 1. There are 14 residues in the CDR3. Germline V gives CDR1 SGHNT, CDR2 YYREEE (reference sequence).

This chain joins TRBV19 and TRBJ1-1; maybe TRBD1 (5 bases). V lost 7 bases and J 3 bases, leaving 18 bases between the germline ends. The CDR3 runs to 15 residues. Per germline, CDR1 LNHDA and CDR2 SQIVND (reference sequence). CDR3 nucleotides: TGTGCCAGTAATACCTATTGGGGGGGAGACACTGAAGCTTTCTTT. It translates to CASNTYWGGDTEAFF.

This clone was recorded a few times. The rearrangement joins TRBV5-6 to TRBJ2-5; perhaps D is TRBD1 or TRBD2 (6 bases each). There are 15 residues in the CDR3. V dropped 1 base and J dropped 2 bases, with 12 bases sitting between them. The V gene's germline CDR1 is SGHDT and CDR2 YYEEEE. CDR3 sequence: CASSLLGGRQETQYF. In DNA, the CDR3 is TGTGCCAGCAGCTTGCTGGGGGGCCGTCAAGAGACCCAGTACTTC.

The chain links TRBV2 to TRBJ2-7; maybe TRBD2 (6 bases). Germline V lookup: CDR1 SNHLY, CDR2 FYNNEI. The ends were cut back, 9 bases at V and 0 bases at J, with 12 bases in the middle. This CDR3 has 13 amino acids. CDR3 sequence reads: CARGGGPSYEQYF. The CDR3 DNA reads TGTGCCAGGGGGGGAGGCCCCTCCTACGAGCAGTACTTC.

The chain combines TRBV2 with TRBJ1-2; D ambiguous. V lost 0 bases, J lost 0 bases, and 8 bases lay in between. The CDR3 is 15 amino acids. CDR1 SNHLY and CDR2 FYNNEI come from the germline V gene. CDR3 nucleotides: TGTGCCAGCAGTGAAGCATACACCGCTAACTATGGCTACACCTTC. Translation gives CASSEAYTANYGYTF.

CDR3 sequence reads: CASSDRFNEKLFF. The CDR3 DNA reads TGTGCCAGTTCGGACAGGTTTAATGAAAAACTGTTTTTT. V and J are TRBV19 and TRBJ1-4, with 7 bases matching TRBD1. The CDR3 contains 13 residues. CDR1 is LNHDA and CDR2 is SQIVND in the germline V gene (reference sequence). The J segment lost 4 bases and the V segment lost 8 bases, leaving 4 bases of the junction unmatched.

V is TRBV10-3 and J is TRBJ2-1; 8 bases agree with TRBD2. V shed 7 bases, J shed 7 bases, and the junction held 9 bases outside the gene matches. The germline gives CDR1 ENHRY, CDR2 SYGVKD. CDR3 length: 14 amino acids. The CDR3 sequence: CAIKTGLEPNEQFF. The CDR3 coding sequence is TGTGCCATCAAAACGGGACTAGAGCCTAATGAGCAGTTCTTC.

V gene TRBV4-1 combines with J gene TRBJ2-4; unclear D gene. CDR1 and CDR2 from the germline V gene are MGHRA and YSYEKL. Trimming cost V 3 bases and J 8 bases, with 14 bases left between them. This CDR3 has 14 residues. The CDR3 spells CASSQTGLRDIQYF. CDR3 in DNA: TGCGCCAGCAGCCAGACCGGCCTCCGGGACATTCAGTACTTC.

This clone has only a few counts. In DNA form, the CDR3 reads TGTGCCAGCAGTGAATATGAGGGGTCTGGAGAAAAACTGTTTTTT. It yields the protein CASSEYEGSGEKLFF. This chain links TRBV6-1 with TRBJ1-4; a possible D gene is TRBD1 (5 bases). CDR1 MNHNS and CDR2 SASEGT come from the germline V gene. The CDR3 spans 15 residues. V was clipped by 2 bases and J by 8 bases, with 15 bases between them.

The V gene is TRBV3-1 (or the pseudogene TRBV3-2), the J gene TRBJ2-2; D uncertain. Deletions cut 1 base from V and 6 bases from J, with 12 bases between. Per the germline V gene, CDR1 is LGHDT and CDR2 is YNNKEL (reference sequence). This CDR3 has 15 residues. The CDR3 protein is CASSQAVTAAGELFF. For the CDR3, the DNA is TGTGCCAGCAGCCAAGCCGTGACGGCGGCCGGGGAGCTGTTTTTT.

The chain carries TRBV19 and TRBJ1-4, with 7 bases aligning to TRBD1. V was pared by 6 bases and J by 8 bases, with 12 bases of the junction left unmatched. The CDR3 covers 15 residues. The germline gives CDR1 LNHDA, CDR2 SQIVND (reference sequence). Here the CDR3 DNA reads TGTGCCAGTAGGTCCACAGGGGATTCGTGGGAAAAACTGTTTTTT. Its protein is CASRSTGDSWEKLFF. The whole variable domain, filled in from reference TRBV19 and TRBJ1-4, reads DGGITQSPKYLFRKEGQNVTLSCEQNLNHDAMYWYRQDPGQGLRLIYYSQIVNDFQKGDIAEGYSVSREKKESFPLTVTSAQKNPTAFYLCASRSTGDSWEKLFFGSGTQLSVL.